The 3 T cell receptor beta chains reported below all come from one sample, sequenced in a study of T cells expressing NK-cell markers. TCRdb reprocessed the 5' RACE reads and keeps a single row for each CDR3 protein, giving no DNA. Seen in this sample are about 440,000 distinct CDR3 sequences; the ten most common clones hold less than 7.5%. Sequencing was performed on blood T cells: a sorted CD56 or NKG2C T cell subset, CD4+ or CD8+ T cells, or bulk PBMC T cells (not recorded which). These receptors originate from a woman between 18 and 70 years old in good health.

V is TRBV10-3 and J is TRBJ1-1; TCRdb outputs TRBD1, but without DNA this stays unchecked. The CDR3 has 14 residues. The V gene's germline CDR1 is ENHRY and CDR2 SYGVKD. CDR3 in amino acids: CAITLDGTNTEAFF.

The V and J genes are TRBV30 and TRBJ2-6. Germline CDR1 GTSNPN, CDR2 SVGIG (reference sequence). This CDR3 spans 17 amino acids. The CDR3 sequence is CACRPSAMSSGANVLTF.

Here the CDR3 reads CASSPRLAGVYNEQFF. The genes are TRBV27 and TRBJ2-1; TCRdb's D call, TRBD2, is unchecked because there is no DNA. Germline loops: CDR1 MNHEY, CDR2 SMNVEV (reference sequence). This CDR3 is built from 16 residues.